Below, one T cell receptor beta chain is given with its context. What it binds is unknown. This specimen comes from a study of PD-1 blockade in classical Hodgkin lymphoma. Turning to the study itself: Patients were infused with nivolumab 3 mg/kg every 2 weeks. Study-level findings and limits: Newly diagnosed patients and complete responders had comparable diversity at baseline. Those starting nivolumab under 1 year post-ASCT were excluded. Before treatment, TCR diversity in newly diagnosed patients was reportedly lower than in healthy donors.

Profiling relied on immunoSEQ multiplex PCR, and the TCRdb table lists in-frame clones only, not all of them. The sample has 20,000 to 25,000 clones, approximately 80% seen once. The V end was cut by 1 base, the J end by 2 bases, with 11 bases between. The CDR3 totals 15 residues. Germline-derived CDR1 and CDR2 are SGHRS and YFSETQ. Sample time point: cycle 4 day 1 (C4D1), after 5 to 7 weeks of nivolumab. Every one of the patients relapsed after autologous stem cell transplantation (brentuximab vedotin exposure was variable). The rearrangement links TRBV5-1 to TRBJ2-3; perhaps D is TRBD1 or TRBD2 (5 bases each). The sample here was peripheral blood mononuclear cells (PBMCs), taken before the fourth cycle of nivolumab. This TCR came from a human donor with classical Hodgkin lymphoma. This CDR3 reads CASSLIGTPTDTQYF. CDR3 DNA sequence: TGCGCCAGCAGCTTGATAGGGACGCCCACAGATACGCAGTATTTT.